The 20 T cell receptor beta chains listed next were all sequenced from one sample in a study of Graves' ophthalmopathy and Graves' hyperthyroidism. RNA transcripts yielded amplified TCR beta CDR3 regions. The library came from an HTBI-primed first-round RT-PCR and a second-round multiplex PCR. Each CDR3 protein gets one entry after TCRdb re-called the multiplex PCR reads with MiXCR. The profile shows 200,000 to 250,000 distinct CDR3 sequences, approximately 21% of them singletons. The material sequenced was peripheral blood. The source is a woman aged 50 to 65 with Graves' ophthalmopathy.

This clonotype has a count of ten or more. CDR3 coding DNA: TGTGCCAGCGGCCTGATGGACAGGGGAGGACTCTATGGCTACACCTTC. This sequence encodes CASGLMDRGGLYGYTF. V usage is TRBV28 and J usage is TRBJ1-2; TRBD1 matches at 9 bases. The germline gives CDR1 MDHEN, CDR2 SYDVKM. This CDR3 has 16 residues. With 8 bases clipped from V and 4 bases from J, the junction kept 14 bases outside the gene matches.

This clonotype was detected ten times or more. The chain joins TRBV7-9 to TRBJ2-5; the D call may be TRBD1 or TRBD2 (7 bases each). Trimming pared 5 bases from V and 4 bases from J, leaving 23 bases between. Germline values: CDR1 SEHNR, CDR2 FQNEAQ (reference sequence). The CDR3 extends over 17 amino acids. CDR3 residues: CASSTLRRGGGGETQYF. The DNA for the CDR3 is TGTGCCAGCAGCACACTACGAAGGGGAGGGGGCGGAGAGACCCAGTACTTC.

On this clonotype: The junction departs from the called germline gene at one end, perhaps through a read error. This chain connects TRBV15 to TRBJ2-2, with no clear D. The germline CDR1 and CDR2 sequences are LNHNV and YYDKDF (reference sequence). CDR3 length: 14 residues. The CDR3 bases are TGTGCCACCAGCGGAGATCGGTACACCGGGGAGCTGTTTTTT. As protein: CATSGDRYTGELFF.

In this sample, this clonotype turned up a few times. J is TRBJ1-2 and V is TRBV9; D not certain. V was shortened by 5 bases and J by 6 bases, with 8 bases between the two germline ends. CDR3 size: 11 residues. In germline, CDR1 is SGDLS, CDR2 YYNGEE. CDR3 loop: CASRRTHGYTF. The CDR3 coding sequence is TGTGCCAGCAGAAGGACCCATGGCTACACCTTC.

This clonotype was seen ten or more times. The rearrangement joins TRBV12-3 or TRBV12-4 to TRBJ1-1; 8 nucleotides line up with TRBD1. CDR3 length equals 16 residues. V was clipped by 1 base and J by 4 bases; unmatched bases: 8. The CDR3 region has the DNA TGTGCCAGCAGTTTAGGGACAGGGTTCGGGAGCACTGAAGCTTTCTTT. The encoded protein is CASSLGTGFGSTEAFF.

The DNA of the CDR3 is TGTGCCAGCAGTATGGGTGGGGAGCTGTTTTTT. Its translation is CASSMGGELFF. The J gene is TRBJ2-2, the V gene TRBV7-6, with D unresolved. Germline CDR1 SGHVS, CDR2 FNYEAQ. This CDR3 is built from 11 residues. V lost 6 bases to trimming and J lost 8 bases, with 7 bases between them. Using reference TRBV7-6 and TRBJ2-2 for the parts outside the CDR3, the full variable domain is GAGVSQSPRYKVTKRGQDVALRCDPISGHVSLYWYRQALGQGPEFLTYFNYEAQQDKSGLPNDRFSAERPEGSISTLTIQRTEQRDSAMYRCASSMGGELFFGEGSRLTVL.

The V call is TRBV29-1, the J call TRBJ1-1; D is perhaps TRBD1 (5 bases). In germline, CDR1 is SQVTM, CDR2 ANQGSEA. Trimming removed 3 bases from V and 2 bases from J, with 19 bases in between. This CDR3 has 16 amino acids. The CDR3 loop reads CSVDGSLWGDNTEAFF. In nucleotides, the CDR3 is TGCAGCGTTGATGGATCCCTTTGGGGGGACAACACTGAAGCTTTCTTT.

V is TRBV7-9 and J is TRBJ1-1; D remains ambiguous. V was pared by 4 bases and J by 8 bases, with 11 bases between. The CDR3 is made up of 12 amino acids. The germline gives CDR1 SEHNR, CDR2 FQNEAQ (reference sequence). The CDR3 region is CASSSSRTEAFF. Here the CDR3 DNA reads TGTGCCAGCAGCTCTTCCAGAACCGAAGCTTTCTTT.

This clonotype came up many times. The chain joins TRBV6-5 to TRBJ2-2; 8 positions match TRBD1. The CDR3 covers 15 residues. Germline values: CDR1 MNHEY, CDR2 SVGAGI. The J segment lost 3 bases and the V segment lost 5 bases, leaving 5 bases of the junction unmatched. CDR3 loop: CASSPQGGYTGELFF. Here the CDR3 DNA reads TGTGCCAGCAGTCCACAGGGGGGTTACACCGGGGAGCTGTTTTTT.

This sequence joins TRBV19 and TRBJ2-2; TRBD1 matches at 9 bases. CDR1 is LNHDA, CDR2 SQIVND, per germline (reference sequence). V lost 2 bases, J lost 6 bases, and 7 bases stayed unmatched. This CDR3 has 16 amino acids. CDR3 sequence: CASSIPTGGWSGELFF. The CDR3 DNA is TGTGCCAGTAGTATACCTACAGGGGGCTGGTCCGGGGAGCTGTTTTTT.

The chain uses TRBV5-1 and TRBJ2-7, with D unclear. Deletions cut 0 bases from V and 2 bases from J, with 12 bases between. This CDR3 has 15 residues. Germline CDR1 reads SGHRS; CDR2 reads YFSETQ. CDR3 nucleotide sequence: TGCGCCAGCAGCTTGGAGGCAAGAGCCGCCTACGAGCAGTACTTC. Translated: CASSLEARAAYEQYF.

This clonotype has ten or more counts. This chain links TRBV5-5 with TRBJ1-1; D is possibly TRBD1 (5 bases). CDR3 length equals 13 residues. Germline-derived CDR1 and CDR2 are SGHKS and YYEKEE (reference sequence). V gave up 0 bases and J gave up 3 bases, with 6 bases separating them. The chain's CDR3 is CASSLAGYTEAFF. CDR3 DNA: TGTGCCAGCAGCTTGGCAGGGTACACTGAAGCTTTCTTT.

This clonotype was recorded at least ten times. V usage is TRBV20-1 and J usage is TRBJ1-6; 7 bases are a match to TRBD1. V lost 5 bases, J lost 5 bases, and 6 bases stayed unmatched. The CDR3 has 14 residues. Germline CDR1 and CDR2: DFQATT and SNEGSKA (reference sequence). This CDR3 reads CSAGTGADNSPLHF. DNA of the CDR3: TGCAGTGCTGGTACAGGGGCGGATAATTCACCCCTCCACTTT.

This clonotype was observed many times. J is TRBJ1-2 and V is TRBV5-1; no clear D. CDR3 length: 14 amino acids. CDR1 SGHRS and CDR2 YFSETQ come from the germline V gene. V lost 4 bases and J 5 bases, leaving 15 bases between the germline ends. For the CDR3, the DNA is TGCGCCAGCAGCCCGATTATGGACGGATATGGCTACACCTTC. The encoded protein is CASSPIMDGYGYTF.

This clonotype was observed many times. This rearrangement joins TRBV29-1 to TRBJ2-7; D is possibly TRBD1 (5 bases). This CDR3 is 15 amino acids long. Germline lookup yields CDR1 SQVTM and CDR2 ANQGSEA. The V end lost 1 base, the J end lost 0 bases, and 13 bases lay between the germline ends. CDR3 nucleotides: TGCAGCGTTGAAGGCAGGGCTGGTAACTCCTACGAGCAGTACTTC. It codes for CSVEGRAGNSYEQYF.

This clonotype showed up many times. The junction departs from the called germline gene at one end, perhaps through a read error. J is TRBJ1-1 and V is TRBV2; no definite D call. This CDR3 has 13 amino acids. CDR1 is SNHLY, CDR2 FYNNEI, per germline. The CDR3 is CASNEQRNTEAFF. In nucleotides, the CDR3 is TGTGCCAGCAATGAACAGAGGAACACTGAAGCTTTCTTT. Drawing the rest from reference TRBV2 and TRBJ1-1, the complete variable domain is EPEVTQTPSHQVTQMGQEVILRCVPISNHLYFYWYRQILGQKVEFLVSFYNNEISEKSEIFDDQFSVERPDGSNFTLKIRSTKLEDSAMYFCASNEQRNTEAFFGQGTRLTVV.

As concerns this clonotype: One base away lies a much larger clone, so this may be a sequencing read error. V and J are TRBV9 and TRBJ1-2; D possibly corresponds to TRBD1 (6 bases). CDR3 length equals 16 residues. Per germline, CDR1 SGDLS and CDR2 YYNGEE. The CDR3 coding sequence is TGTGCCATCAGCGGGGGCCCGGGGCTTAAGCTTTATGGCTACACCTTC. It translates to CAISGGPGLKLYGYTF.

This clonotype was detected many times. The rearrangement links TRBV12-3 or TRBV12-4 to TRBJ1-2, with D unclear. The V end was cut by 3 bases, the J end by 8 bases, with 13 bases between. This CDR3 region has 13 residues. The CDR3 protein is CASSFWGSGGYTF. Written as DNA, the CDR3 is TGTGCCAGCAGTTTTTGGGGATCCGGGGGCTACACCTTC.

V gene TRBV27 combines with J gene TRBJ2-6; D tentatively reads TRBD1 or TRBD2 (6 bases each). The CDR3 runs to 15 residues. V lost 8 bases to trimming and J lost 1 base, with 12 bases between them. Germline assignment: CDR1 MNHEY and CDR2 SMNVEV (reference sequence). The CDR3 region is CASGGLGSGANVLTF. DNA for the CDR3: TGTGCCAGCGGGGGGCTAGGGTCTGGGGCCAACGTCCTGACTTTC.

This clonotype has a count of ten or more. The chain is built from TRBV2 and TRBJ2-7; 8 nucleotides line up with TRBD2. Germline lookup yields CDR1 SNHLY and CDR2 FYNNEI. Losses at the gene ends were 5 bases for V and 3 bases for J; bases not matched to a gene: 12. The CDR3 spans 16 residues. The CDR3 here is CASSSARAGGGYEQYF. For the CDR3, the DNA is TGTGCCAGCAGTAGTGCTCGGGCGGGAGGAGGCTACGAGCAGTACTTC. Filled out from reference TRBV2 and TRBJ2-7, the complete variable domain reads EPEVTQTPSHQVTQMGQEVILRCVPISNHLYFYWYRQILGQKVEFLVSFYNNEISEKSEIFDDQFSVERPDGSNFTLKIRSTKLEDSAMYFCASSSARAGGGYEQYFGPGTRLTVT.